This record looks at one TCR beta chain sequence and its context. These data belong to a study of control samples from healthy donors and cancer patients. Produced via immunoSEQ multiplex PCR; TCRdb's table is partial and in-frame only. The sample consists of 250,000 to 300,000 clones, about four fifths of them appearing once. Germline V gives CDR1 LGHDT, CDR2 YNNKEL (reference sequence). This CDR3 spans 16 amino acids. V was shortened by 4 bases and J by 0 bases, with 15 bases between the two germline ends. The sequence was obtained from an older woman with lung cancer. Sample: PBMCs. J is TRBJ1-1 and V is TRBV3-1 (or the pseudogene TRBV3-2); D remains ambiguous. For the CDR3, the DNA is TGTGCCAGCAGCCCTCCGGGGATGGTATTGAACACTGAAGCTTTCTTT. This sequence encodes CASSPPGMVLNTEAFF.